The clone carrying this T cell receptor (beta chain) was found a few times. Its antigen is unidentified. Treatment specified: oral pan-JAK inhibitor, 5-10 mg twice daily. The source of the sample is a study of CD8+ T cells in alopecia areata. Notes on the study in general: Only one nonresponder was present, which leaves the link between baseline CD8+ expansion and response uncertain. Many expanded lesional clones persisted in scalp and blood during tofacitinib. Lesional scalp, especially alopecia totalis/universalis, showed higher clonality than normal scalp.

Germline V gene sequence: CDR1 MNHEY, CDR2 SMNVEV (reference sequence). Deletions cut 3 bases from V and 8 bases from J, with 22 bases between. This CDR3 spans 17 amino acids. Once RNA had been extracted, it was reverse transcribed into cDNA to act as the sequencing template. Method: immunoSEQ multiplex PCR; TCRdb's copy keeps in-frame clones and lacks some. The sample has roughly 250,000 clones, about 60% seen once. The sequence derives from a human donor with alopecia areata. Sequenced material: CD4+ T cells sorted from blood, taken between weeks 51 and 52, from a patient treated with tofacitinib. The V gene is TRBV27, the J gene TRBJ1-4, with D perhaps matching TRBD1 (6 bases). CDR3 protein: CASSFQSRFGRGEKLFF. Here the CDR3 DNA reads TGTGCCAGCAGTTTCCAGTCCCGGTTCGGCAGGGGAGAAAAACTGTTTTTT.